A single sample gave rise to the 18 T cell receptor beta chains below, sequenced in a study of shared clonotypes between healthy human individuals. Clones were read by immunoSEQ multiplex PCR, and TCRdb kept only the in-frame ones, dropping some. The sample shows 2 million to 3 million clones, approximately 93% of them seen only once. What was sequenced was naive CD4+ T cells from PBMCs. Subset described: CD45RA+ positively selected. Receptor source: a young man in good health. Some clones in this sample may be carry-over from other donors' samples.

This clone was seen a few times. In the same sample, other DNA sequences code for this CDR3. The rearrangement uses TRBV2 and TRBJ1-1; tentative D call: TRBD1 (5 bases). V dropped 3 bases and J dropped 2 bases, with 13 bases sitting between them. This CDR3 is 15 amino acids long. Germline values: CDR1 SNHLY, CDR2 FYNNEI. The CDR3 loop reads CASSELGQGNTEAFF. The CDR3 region has the DNA TGTGCCAGCAGTGAGCTAGGGCAGGGCAACACTGAAGCTTTCTTT.

The chain uses TRBV6-1 and TRBJ2-6, with 9 bases lining up with TRBD1. There are 18 residues in the CDR3. Germline V gives CDR1 MNHNS, CDR2 SASEGT. Unmatched junction bases numbered 11, after V lost 4 bases and J lost 4 bases. The CDR3 loop reads CASSGTRDRASGANVLTF. The CDR3 nucleotides read TGTGCCAGCAGTGGGACCCGGGACAGGGCTTCCGGGGCCAACGTCCTGACTTTC.

A note on this clone: Likely a read error: the CDR3 ends without its conserved phenylalanine or tryptophan. The DNA is omitted, as the CDR3 cannot be located on it reliably, and the CDR3 follows TCRdb's listing. The chain couples TRBV28 to TRBJ2-7; TRBD1, the table's D call, lacks a check against the DNA. Looked up from germline, CDR1 is MDHEN and CDR2 is SYDVKM. The CDR3 numbers 11 amino acids, ends counted. CDR3 sequence: CASLSRQGRGY.

The V and J genes are TRBV4-2 and TRBJ1-1; D call uncertain. Trimming removed 1 base at V and 1 base at J, with 7 bases between. The germline V gene has CDR1 LGHNA and CDR2 YNFKEQ. This CDR3 is built from 14 residues. CDR3 bases: TGTGCCAGCAGCCAAGCTGTTGCGAACACTGAAGCTTTCTTT. Translating gives CASSQAVANTEAFF.

The rearrangement uses TRBV5-1 and TRBJ1-1, with D perhaps matching TRBD1 (6 bases). The CDR3 has 15 amino acids. CDR1 is SGHRS and CDR2 is YFSETQ in the germline V gene. V shed 5 bases and J shed 5 bases, with 19 bases lying between them. CDR3 loop: CASSSLQGRPTEAFF. For the CDR3, the DNA is TGCGCCAGCAGTTCGCTCCAGGGGCGCCCTACTGAAGCTTTCTTT.

This chain joins TRBV19 and TRBJ1-5; 8 bases fit TRBD1. The CDR3 contains 16 residues. The germline CDR1 and CDR2 sequences are LNHDA and SQIVND (reference sequence). Trimming at V came to 7 bases and at J to 2 bases, leaving 10 bases not matched to a gene. The CDR3 nucleotides are TGTGCCAGTACCCGACAGGGGTGGTTAGGCAATCAGCCCCAGCATTTT. It codes for CASTRQGWLGNQPQHF.

In the case of this clone: The same CDR3 also results from other DNA sequences found in this sample. The chain uses TRBV19 and TRBJ2-6; possible D gene TRBD2, 6 bases. The V end was cut by 3 bases, the J end by 4 bases, with 10 bases between. The CDR3 extends over 15 amino acids. CDR1 and CDR2 (germline): LNHDA, SQIVND (reference sequence). This CDR3 is CASSIGGAGANVLTF. As DNA, the CDR3 is TGTGCCAGTAGTATCGGGGGTGCAGGGGCCAACGTCCTGACTTTC.

This sequence joins TRBV6-1 and TRBJ2-1; D gene unclear. The CDR3 totals 13 residues. Germline V gene data show CDR1 as MNHNS and CDR2 as SASEGT. With 4 bases removed from V and 8 bases from J, the gap between germline ends came to 12 bases. Here the CDR3 DNA reads TGTGCCAGCAGTGTTACTCCCTTGTATGAGCAGTTCTTC. It translates to CASSVTPLYEQFF.

This clone has just one count. This chain links TRBV28 with TRBJ2-7; D is possibly TRBD2 (6 bases). Germline CDR1 is MDHEN and CDR2 is SYDVKM. This CDR3 region has 17 residues. Trimming removed 8 bases at V and 1 base at J, with 24 bases between. CDR3 nucleotides: TGTGCCAGCCAACCACCGGTCGGCGGGGACCCTTCCTACGAGCAGTACTTC. Its translation is CASQPPVGGDPSYEQYF.

The chain uses TRBV11-2 and TRBJ2-1, with TRBD2 matching 8 bases. Looked up from germline, CDR1 is SGHAT and CDR2 is FQNNGV. The CDR3 has 15 residues. J lost 7 bases, V lost 3 bases, and 8 bases had no gene match. The CDR3 DNA reads as TGTGCCAGCAGCTTTAGTAGCGGGGCTGGGAATGAGCAGTTCTTC. Translated, it gives CASSFSSGAGNEQFF.

This rearrangement joins TRBV4-3 to TRBJ1-6; maybe TRBD1 (5 bases). The CDR3 consists of 16 residues. Per germline, CDR1 LGHNA and CDR2 YSLEER. Deletions cut 0 bases from V and 14 bases from J, with 20 bases between. CDR3 coding DNA: TGCGCCAGCAGCCAAGATCGAGCCTTGGGGACGCTTTCCCTCCACTTT. It translates to CASSQDRALGTLSLHF.

This clone was observed a single time. This sample includes further DNA sequences coding for the same CDR3. This chain uses TRBV7-2 with TRBJ2-1, with 8 positions matching TRBD2. The V gene's germline CDR1 is SGHTA and CDR2 FQGNSA. CDR3 length: 16 residues. After removal of 0 bases from V and 3 bases from J, the junction contained 4 bases not matched to a gene. The CDR3 DNA reads as TGTGCCAGCAGCTTAGCCGGGACTAGTGGCTACAATGAGCAGTTCTTC. It is translated as CASSLAGTSGYNEQFF.

V usage is TRBV28 and J usage is TRBJ2-7; D is possibly TRBD2 (5 bases). Germline V gene data show CDR1 as MDHEN and CDR2 as SYDVKM. The V end lost 6 bases, the J end lost 7 bases, and 13 bases lay between the germline ends. The CDR3 runs to 12 residues. The CDR3 reads CASSRYPGEQYF. CDR3 bases: TGTGCCAGCAGCCGATACCCGGGAGAGCAGTACTTC.

The V and J genes are TRBV12-1 and TRBJ1-2. TRBV12-1 is listed as a pseudogene. The CDR3 consists of 15 residues. The chain's CDR3 is CASSFVRGVHYGYTF. The CDR3 DNA follows: TGTGCCAGCAGCTTTGTGAGGGGTGTGCACTATGGCTACACCTTC.

This chain joins TRBV28 and TRBJ2-2; perhaps TRBD2 as D (7 bases). The CDR3 has 15 amino acids. CDR1 and CDR2 (germline): MDHEN, SYDVKM. Between the trimmed V and J ends, which lost 6 bases and 3 bases, there was a span of 14 bases. The CDR3: CASSLGGADTGELFF. DNA for the CDR3: TGTGCCAGCAGCCTAGGGGGGGCGGACACCGGGGAGCTGTTTTTT.

The chain joins TRBV15 to TRBJ2-5; D gene uncertain. The germline gives CDR1 LNHNV, CDR2 YYDKDF (reference sequence). There are 12 residues in the CDR3. V shed 4 bases and J shed 2 bases, with 5 bases lying between them. CDR3 coding DNA: TGTGCCACCAGCAAGTGGCAAGAGACCCAGTACTTC. This translates into CATSKWQETQYF.

This clone was seen once. The chain couples TRBV27 to TRBJ2-7; D is tentatively TRBD1 or TRBD2 (6 bases each). Germline V CDR1 and CDR2: MNHEY, SMNVEV (reference sequence). The CDR3 is made up of 14 amino acids. Trimming removed 0 bases from V and 11 bases from J, with 17 bases in between. CDR3 coding DNA: TGTGCCAGCAGTTTATCGCCCGAGAGGGGGGATGAGTACTTC. Translation gives CASSLSPERGDEYF.

In this sample, this clone turned up once. V gene TRBV30 combines with J gene TRBJ2-7, with TRBD1 matching over 7 bases. The V segment lost 2 bases and the J segment 2 bases; nucleotides outside the gene matches: 6. This CDR3 comprises 14 residues. CDR1 and CDR2 (germline): GTSNPN, SVGIG (reference sequence). In DNA, the CDR3 is TGTGCCTGGAGTAGGGGCAGGGGGACCTACGAGCAGTACTTC. It translates to CAWSRGRGTYEQYF.